Below, 17 T cell receptor beta chains from the same sample are listed, as sequenced in a study of T cell responses to AZD1222 COVID-19 vaccine. The assay was immunoSEQ multiplex PCR, and TCRdb's table has in-frame clones only and misses some. The repertoire holds approximately 79,000 clones, approximately 83% seen once, with approximately 7.9% in the top ten. The starting material was peripheral blood, obtained on day 0 of AZD1222 vaccination. These receptors were taken from an adult in good health.

The chain uses TRBV6-2 or TRBV6-3 and TRBJ2-1; D unresolved. The CDR3 consists of 15 residues. Trimming left V 5 bases short and J 3 bases short, with 14 bases between. Germline V lookup: CDR1 MNHEY, CDR2 SVGEGT. The DNA for the CDR3 is TGTGCCAGCAGTCGTGGGGTAGGTAGCTACAATGAGCAGTTCTTC. This encodes CASSRGVGSYNEQFF.

CDR3 region: CASSLQPYQPQHF. The CDR3 coding sequence is TGTGCCAGCAGCCTTCAGCCATATCAGCCCCAGCATTTT. The chain is built from TRBV5-5 and TRBJ1-5; D is unclear. V was trimmed by 4 bases and J by 5 bases, leaving 10 bases between them. The CDR3 extends over 13 amino acids. The germline V gene has CDR1 SGHKS and CDR2 YYEKEE (reference sequence). Full variable domain (missing parts from reference TRBV5-5 and TRBJ1-5): DAGVTQSPTHLIKTRGQQVTLRCSPISGHKSVSWYQQVLGQGPQFIFQYYEKEERGRGNFPDRFSARQFPNYSSELNVNALLLGDSALYLCASSLQPYQPQHFGDGTRLSIL.

The rearrangement links TRBV11-2 to TRBJ2-7; D is uncertain. V was pared by 3 bases and J by 2 bases, with 5 bases between. This CDR3 has 12 residues. Germline V CDR1 and CDR2: SGHAT, FQNNGV. The CDR3 region is CASSFNTYEQYF. Written as DNA, the CDR3 is TGTGCCAGCAGCTTCAATACCTACGAGCAGTACTTC.

CDR3 residues: CAWSVLAVGGDYTF. The CDR3 nucleotides read TGTGCCTGGAGTGTACTAGCGGTAGGGGGAGACTACACCTTC. The chain is built from TRBV30 and TRBJ1-2; D may be TRBD1 (6 bases). CDR1 and CDR2 (germline): GTSNPN, SVGIG (reference sequence). V was cut by 0 bases and J by 10 bases, with 18 bases left in between. The CDR3 runs to 14 residues. Variable domain in full (rest from reference TRBV30 and TRBJ1-2): SQTIHQWPATLVQPVGSPLSLECTVEGTSNPNLYWYRQAAGRGLQLLFYSVGIGQISSEVPQNLSASRPQDRQFILSSKKLLLSDSGFYLCAWSVLAVGGDYTFGSGTRLTVV.

The chain couples TRBV19 to TRBJ2-3, with 16 bases fitting TRBD2. The CDR3 spans 18 residues. In germline, CDR1 is LNHDA, CDR2 SQIVND (reference sequence). The V and J ends lost 7 bases and 4 bases, in that order; junction bases with no gene match: 11. The CDR3 DNA reads as TGTGCCAGTAACACCCCCGGGACTAGCGGGAGGGCCCCAGATACGCAGTATTTT. Residues: CASNTPGTSGRAPDTQYF.

In this sample, this clone turned up once. CDR3 coding DNA: TGTGCCAGCAGCCTTCACGGCTACTACGAGCAGTACTTC. It translates to CASSLHGYYEQYF. The chain carries TRBV27 and TRBJ2-7, with D hard to call. The V end was cut by 6 bases, the J end by 3 bases, with 12 bases between. CDR1 and CDR2 from the germline V gene are MNHEY and SMNVEV (reference sequence). This CDR3 is built from 13 residues.

The rearrangement links TRBV27 to TRBJ2-1; TRBD2 aligns across 9 bases. Germline values: CDR1 MNHEY, CDR2 SMNVEV (reference sequence). The V segment lost 3 bases and the J segment 1 base; nucleotides outside the gene matches: 13. This CDR3 spans 19 amino acids. The CDR3 protein is CASSLGGGRAVRSYNEQFF. CDR3 DNA sequence: TGTGCCAGCAGTTTGGGAGGCGGGAGGGCCGTGAGATCCTACAATGAGCAGTTCTTC.

The rearrangement joins TRBV6-4 to TRBJ2-1; D might be TRBD1 or TRBD2, each matching 5 bases. Germline V gives CDR1 MRHNA, CDR2 SNTAGT. V was shortened by 4 bases and J by 3 bases, with 7 bases between the two germline ends. The CDR3 totals 13 residues. CDR3 in amino acids: CASSGDHYNEQFF. CDR3 DNA: TGTGCCAGCAGTGGGGACCACTACAATGAGCAGTTCTTC.

The chain links TRBV7-9 to TRBJ1-2; D uncertain. The CDR3 runs to 14 residues. In germline, CDR1 is SEHNR, CDR2 FQNEAQ (reference sequence). Trimming cost V 0 bases and J 4 bases, with 9 bases left between them. For the CDR3, the DNA is TGTGCCAGCAGCTTAGCGCAAGCTGCCTATGGCTACACCTTC. Protein: CASSLAQAAYGYTF.

The rearrangement uses TRBV28 and TRBJ2-5; 10 nucleotides align to TRBD2. Trimming cost V 9 bases and J 4 bases; bases outside gene matches: 5. CDR1 and CDR2 (germline): MDHEN, SYDVKM. This CDR3 spans 13 amino acids. CDR3 residues: CASRTSGRETQYF. Written as DNA, the CDR3 is TGTGCCAGTAGGACTAGCGGAAGAGAGACCCAGTACTTC.

The chain joins TRBV28 to TRBJ1-1; D is undetermined. Per the germline V gene, CDR1 is MDHEN and CDR2 is SYDVKM. Trimming cost V 6 bases and J 1 base, with 9 bases left between them. CDR3 size: 13 residues. CDR3 protein: CASSLRQNTEAFF. CDR3 nucleotide sequence: TGTGCCAGCAGCCTCCGTCAGAACACTGAAGCTTTCTTT.

A word on this clone: A read error may produce the germline difference seen at one junction end. V is TRBV18 and J is TRBJ1-5; D is perhaps TRBD1 (6 bases). The CDR3 spans 14 residues. Germline V CDR1 and CDR2: KGHSH, LQKENI. DNA of the CDR3: TGTGCCAGCTCACCACGGGGGGGCAACCAGCCCCAGCATTTT. Protein sequence: CASSPRGGNQPQHF.

This clone showed up just once. The chain uses TRBV19 and TRBJ2-7; the D gene is possibly TRBD1 (6 bases). In germline, CDR1 is LNHDA, CDR2 SQIVND (reference sequence). The CDR3 has 16 amino acids. The V gene lost 5 bases and the J gene lost 1 base, with 18 bases spanning the gap. The CDR3 spells CASSSIMTGLSYEQYF. In nucleotides, the CDR3 is TGTGCCAGTAGTTCAATTATGACAGGCCTTTCCTACGAGCAGTACTTC.

The rearrangement uses TRBV9 and TRBJ2-3; D gene ambiguous. The germline V gene encodes CDR1 SGDLS and CDR2 YYNGEE. V lost 0 bases and J lost 2, with 13 bases in between. This CDR3 has 16 residues. CDR3 bases: TGTGCCAGCAGCGTAGCTGGGTCCCGAAACACAGATACGCAGTATTTT. Translating it yields CASSVAGSRNTDTQYF.

The chain links TRBV5-1 to TRBJ2-7; a possible D gene is TRBD1 (6 bases). The CDR3 runs to 15 residues. CDR1 is SGHRS and CDR2 is YFSETQ in the germline V gene. The V end lost 5 bases, the J end lost 4 bases, and 19 bases lay between the germline ends. CDR3 DNA: TGCGCCAGCAGAACAGGGCTGACTGGATTATACGAGCAGTACTTC. Translating gives CASRTGLTGLYEQYF.

The chain uses TRBV12-1 and TRBJ2-5; TRBD2, the table's D call, was not compared with the DNA. TRBV12-1 is shown as a pseudogene. This CDR3 contains 15 residues. CDR3 protein: CASSFPIAGEETQYF. The CDR3 DNA reads TGTGCCAGCAGCTTTCCCATAGCGGGAGAAGAGACCCAGTACTTC.

This clone was seen only once. CDR3 nucleotide sequence: TGTGCCAGCAGTGTGCGAATCTCTGGGGCCAACGTCCTGACTTTC. Translating gives CASSVRISGANVLTF. The gene calls are TRBV2 and TRBJ2-6, with D hard to call. The CDR3 has 15 amino acids. Per the germline V gene, CDR1 is SNHLY and CDR2 is FYNNEI. V shed 4 bases and J shed 0 bases, with 7 bases lying between them.